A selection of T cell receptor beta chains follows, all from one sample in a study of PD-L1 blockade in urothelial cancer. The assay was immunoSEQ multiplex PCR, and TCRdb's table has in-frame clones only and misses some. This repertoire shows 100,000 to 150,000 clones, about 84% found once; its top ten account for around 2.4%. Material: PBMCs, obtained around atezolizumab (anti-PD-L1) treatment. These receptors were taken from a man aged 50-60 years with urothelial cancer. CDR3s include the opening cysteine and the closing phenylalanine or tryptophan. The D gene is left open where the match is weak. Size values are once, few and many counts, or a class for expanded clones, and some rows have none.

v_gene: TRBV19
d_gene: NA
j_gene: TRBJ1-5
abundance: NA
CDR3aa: CASSARTVSNQPQHF
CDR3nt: TGTGCCAGTAGTGCCCGGACAGTTAGCAATCAGCCCCAGCATTTT

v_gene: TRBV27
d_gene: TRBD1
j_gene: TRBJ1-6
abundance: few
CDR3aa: CASSLTGTGRNSPLHF
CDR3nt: TGTGCCAGCAGTTTAACGGGGACAGGGCGCAATTCACCCCTCCACTTT

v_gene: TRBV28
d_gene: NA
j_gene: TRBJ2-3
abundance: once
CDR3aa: CASSPGGDTQYF
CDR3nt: TGTGCCAGCAGTCCGGGTGGAGATACGCAGTATTTT

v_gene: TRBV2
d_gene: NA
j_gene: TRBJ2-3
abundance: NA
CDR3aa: CATPGGAASTDTQYF
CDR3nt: TGTGCCACCCCGGGCGGGGCGGCTAGCACAGATACGCAGTATTTT

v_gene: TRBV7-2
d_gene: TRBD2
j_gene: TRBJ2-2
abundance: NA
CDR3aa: CASSRGLAVNTGELFF
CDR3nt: TGTGCCAGCAGCCGAGGACTAGCGGTGAACACCGGGGAGCTGTTTTTT

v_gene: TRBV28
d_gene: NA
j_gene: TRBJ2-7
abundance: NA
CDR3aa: CASRRRNSYEQYF
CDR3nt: TGTGCCAGCAGAAGGCGGAACTCCTACGAGCAGTACTTC

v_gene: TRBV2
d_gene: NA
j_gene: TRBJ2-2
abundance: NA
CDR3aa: CASSEGGTGELFF
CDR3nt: TGTGCCAGCAGTGAAGGAGGTACCGGGGAGCTGTTTTTT

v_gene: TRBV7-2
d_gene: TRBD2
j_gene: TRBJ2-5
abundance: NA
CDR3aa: CASSLRLAGAQETQYF
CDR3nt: TGTGCCAGCAGCTTAAGACTAGCGGGGGCCCAAGAGACCCAGTACTTC

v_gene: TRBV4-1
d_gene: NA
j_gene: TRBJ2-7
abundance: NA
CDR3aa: CASSQALKEGYEQYF
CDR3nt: TGCGCCAGCAGCCAGGCACTAAAGGAGGGTTACGAGCAGTACTTC

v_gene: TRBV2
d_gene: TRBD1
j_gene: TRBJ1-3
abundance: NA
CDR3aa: CASSEAGTGVGNTIYF
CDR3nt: TGTGCCAGCAGTGAAGCGGGGACAGGGGTTGGAAACACCATATATTTT

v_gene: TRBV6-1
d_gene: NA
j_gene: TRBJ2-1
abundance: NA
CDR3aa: CASSGSGPTYNEQFF
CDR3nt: TGTGCCAGCAGTGGTAGCGGTCCTACCTACAATGAGCAGTTCTTC

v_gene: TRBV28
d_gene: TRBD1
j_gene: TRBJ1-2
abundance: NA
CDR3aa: CASSSSGGDGSNYGYTF
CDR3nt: TGTGCCAGCAGCTCCTCAGGGGGAGACGGTAGTAACTATGGCTACACCTTC

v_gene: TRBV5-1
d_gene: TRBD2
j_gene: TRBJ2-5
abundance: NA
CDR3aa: CASSPGLAVSRETQYF
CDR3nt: TGCGCCAGCAGCCCAGGACTAGCGGTGTCCCGGGAGACCCAGTACTTC

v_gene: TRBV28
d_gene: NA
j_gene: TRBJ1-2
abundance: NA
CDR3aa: CASSRDSASLNYGYTF
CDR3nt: TGTGCCAGCAGCAGGGACTCAGCAAGTCTCAACTATGGCTACACCTTC

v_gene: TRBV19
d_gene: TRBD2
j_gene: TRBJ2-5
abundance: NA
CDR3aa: CASRTSGGGETQYF
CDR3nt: TGTGCCAGTAGGACTAGCGGGGGGGGAGAGACCCAGTACTTC

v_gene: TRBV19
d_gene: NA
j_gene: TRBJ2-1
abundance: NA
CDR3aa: CASSMGPDYNEQFF
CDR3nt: TGTGCCAGTAGTATGGGGCCGGACTACAATGAGCAGTTCTTC

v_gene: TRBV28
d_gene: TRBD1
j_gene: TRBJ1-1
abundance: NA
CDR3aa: CASSRQGGGTEAFF
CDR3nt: TGTGCCAGCAGTCGCCAAGGGGGCGGCACTGAAGCTTTCTTT

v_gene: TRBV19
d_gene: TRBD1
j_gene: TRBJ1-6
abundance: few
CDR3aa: CASRDREFRNSPLHF
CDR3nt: TGTGCCAGTAGGGACAGGGAGTTTCGGAATTCACCCCTCCACTTT

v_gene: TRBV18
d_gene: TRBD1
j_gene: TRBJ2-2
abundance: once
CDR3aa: CASSPRRGLDTGELFF
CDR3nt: TGTGCCAGCTCACCACGCAGGGGGCTGGACACCGGGGAGCTGTTTTTT

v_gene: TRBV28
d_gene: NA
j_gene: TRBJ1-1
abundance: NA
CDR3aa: CASSFDRLPNTEAFF
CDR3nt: TGTGCCAGCAGTTTTGACAGGCTCCCGAACACTGAAGCTTTCTTT

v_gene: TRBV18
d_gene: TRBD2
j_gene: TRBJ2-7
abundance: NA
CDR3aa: CASSPPGGEQYF
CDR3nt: TGTGCCAGCTCACCACCGGGAGGGGAGCAGTACTTC

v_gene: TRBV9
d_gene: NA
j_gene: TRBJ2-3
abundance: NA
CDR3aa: CASSVELTDTQYF
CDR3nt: TGTGCCAGCAGCGTCGAACTCACAGATACGCAGTATTTT

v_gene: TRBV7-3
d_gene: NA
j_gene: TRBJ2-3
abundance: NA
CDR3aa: CASSPPARTVTQYF
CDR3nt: TGTGCCAGCAGCCCGCCCGCAAGGACTGTTACGCAGTATTTT

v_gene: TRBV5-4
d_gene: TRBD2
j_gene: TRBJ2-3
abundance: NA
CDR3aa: CASSFGLAGVMGPDTQYF
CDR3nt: TGTGCCAGCAGCTTCGGCCTAGCGGGAGTAATGGGCCCAGATACGCAGTATTTT

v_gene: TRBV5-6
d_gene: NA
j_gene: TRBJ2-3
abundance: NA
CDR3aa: CASSPGHFTDTQYF
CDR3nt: TGTGCCAGCAGCCCCGGACACTTCACAGATACGCAGTATTTT

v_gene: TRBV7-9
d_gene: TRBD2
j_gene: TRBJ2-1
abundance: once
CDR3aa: CASSLGEGYEQFF
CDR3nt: TGTGCCAGCAGCTTAGGGGAGGGCTATGAGCAGTTCTTC

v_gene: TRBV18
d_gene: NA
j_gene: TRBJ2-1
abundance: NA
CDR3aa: CASSPLRGWEQFF
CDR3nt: TGTGCCAGCTCACCACTCAGGGGATGGGAGCAGTTCTTC

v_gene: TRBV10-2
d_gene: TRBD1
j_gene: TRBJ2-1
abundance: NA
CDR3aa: CASSPGTGSSYNEQFF
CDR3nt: TGCGCCAGCAGTCCCGGGACAGGTAGCTCCTACAATGAGCAGTTCTTC

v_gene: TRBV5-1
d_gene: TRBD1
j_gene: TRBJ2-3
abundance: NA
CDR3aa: CASSQGTGVHTQYF
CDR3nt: TGCGCCAGCAGCCAAGGGACAGGGGTCCATACGCAGTATTTT

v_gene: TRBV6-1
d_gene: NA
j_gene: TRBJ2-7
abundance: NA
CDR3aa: CASSREVSYEQYF
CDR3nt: TGTGCCAGCAGCAGGGAAGTGTCCTACGAGCAGTACTTC

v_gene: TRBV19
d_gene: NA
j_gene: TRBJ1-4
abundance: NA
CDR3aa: CASSPAPRGEKLFF
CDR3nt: TGTGCCAGTAGTCCCGCCCCCCGAGGTGAAAAACTGTTTTTT

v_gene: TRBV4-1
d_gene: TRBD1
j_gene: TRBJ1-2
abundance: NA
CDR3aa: CASSHEAKDRVAGYTF
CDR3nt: TGCGCCAGCAGCCATGAGGCTAAAGACAGGGTGGCTGGCTACACCTTC

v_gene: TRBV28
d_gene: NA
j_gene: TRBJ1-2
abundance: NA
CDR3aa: CASSDHTGGYTF
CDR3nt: TGTGCCAGCAGTGATCACACGGGTGGCTACACCTTC

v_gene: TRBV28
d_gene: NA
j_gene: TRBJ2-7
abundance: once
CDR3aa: CASSQGLIPEQYF
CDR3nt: TGTGCCAGCTCCCAGGGGCTGATACCCGAGCAGTACTTC

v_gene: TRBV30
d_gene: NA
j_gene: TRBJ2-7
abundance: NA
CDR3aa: CAWSVDEQYF
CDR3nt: TGTGCCTGGAGTGTCGACGAGCAGTACTTC

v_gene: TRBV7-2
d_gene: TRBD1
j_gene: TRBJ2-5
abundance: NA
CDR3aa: CASSLGQGTQETQYF
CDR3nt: TGTGCCAGCAGCCTGGGACAGGGGACTCAAGAGACCCAGTACTTC

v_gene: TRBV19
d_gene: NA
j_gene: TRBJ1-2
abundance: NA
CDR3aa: CASSPVGGVNYGYTF
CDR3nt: TGTGCCAGTAGCCCCGTGGGGGGGGTTAACTATGGCTACACCTTC

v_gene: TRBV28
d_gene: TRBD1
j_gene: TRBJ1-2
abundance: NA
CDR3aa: CASSLAPGQGRYLTTGYTF
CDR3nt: TGTGCCAGCAGTTTGGCACCGGGACAGGGGCGCTACTTAACTACTGGCTACACCTTC

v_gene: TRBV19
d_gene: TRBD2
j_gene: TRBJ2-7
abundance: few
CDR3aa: CASGRPGDYEQYF
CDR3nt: TGTGCCAGCGGGAGGCCGGGAGACTACGAGCAGTACTTC

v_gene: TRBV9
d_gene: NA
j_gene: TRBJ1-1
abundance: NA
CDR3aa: CASSAGTRNTEAFF
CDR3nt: TGTGCCAGCAGCGCCGGGACACGGAACACTGAAGCTTTCTTT

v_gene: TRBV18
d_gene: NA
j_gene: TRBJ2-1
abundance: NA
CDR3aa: CASSPPTRESNNEQFF
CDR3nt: TGTGCCAGCTCACCACCTACCAGGGAAAGTAATAATGAGCAGTTCTTC

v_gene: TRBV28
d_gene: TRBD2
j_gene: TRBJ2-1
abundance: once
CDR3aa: CASSLVAGVYNEQFF
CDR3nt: TGTGCCAGCAGTTTGGTAGCGGGTGTCTACAATGAGCAGTTCTTC

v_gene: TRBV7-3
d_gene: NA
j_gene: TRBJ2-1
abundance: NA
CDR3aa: CASSLAYSSNEQFF
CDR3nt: TGTGCCAGCAGCTTAGCCTATTCGTCCAATGAGCAGTTCTTC

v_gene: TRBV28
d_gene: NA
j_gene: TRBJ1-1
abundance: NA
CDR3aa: CASDSSNTEAFF
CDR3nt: TGTGCCAGCGACAGTTCGAACACTGAAGCTTTCTTT